Each of the 27 T cell receptor beta chains below was sequenced from the same sample in a study of Graves' ophthalmopathy and Graves' hyperthyroidism. The authors amplified TCR beta CDR3 regions from RNA transcripts. HTBI primers were used in a first-round RT-PCR, which preceded a second-round multiplex PCR. Via MiXCR, TCRdb re-called the multiplex PCR reads, giving one row per CDR3 protein. The table lists 200,000 to 250,000 distinct CDR3 sequences, 20% to 25% of them singletons, with roughly 42% in the top ten. The material sequenced was peripheral blood. Source of these receptors: a woman aged 50 to 60 with Graves' ophthalmopathy.

The sample holds many counts of this clonotype. The chain uses TRBV6-1 and TRBJ1-3; tentatively, D is TRBD1 (6 bases). The V end lost 2 bases, the J end lost 0 bases, and 11 bases lay between the germline ends. Per the germline V gene, CDR1 is MNHNS and CDR2 is SASEGT. The CDR3 loop spans 16 amino acids. The CDR3 region is CASSERTADSGNTIYF. CDR3 nucleotide sequence: TGTGCCAGCAGTGAAAGGACAGCAGACTCTGGAAACACCATATATTTT.

In its sample, this clonotype was seen a few times. The chain employs TRBV6-5 and TRBJ2-5, with a possible D match to TRBD1 (6 bases). This CDR3 comprises 13 residues. V lost 4 bases and J 2 bases, leaving 8 bases between the germline ends. In germline, CDR1 is MNHEY, CDR2 SVGAGI. CDR3 DNA: TGTGCCAGCAGTTTACAGGGTCAAGAGACCCAGTACTTC. It yields the protein CASSLQGQETQYF.

This clonotype has at least ten counts. The chain uses TRBV27 and TRBJ2-7; the match to TRBD2 covers 7 bases. The germline gives CDR1 MNHEY, CDR2 SMNVEV (reference sequence). The CDR3 is made up of 14 amino acids. Losses at the gene ends were 3 bases for V and 7 bases for J; bases not matched to a gene: 9. The CDR3 loop reads CASSFAGRAWEQYF. The CDR3 region has the DNA TGTGCCAGCAGTTTCGCGGGGAGGGCCTGGGAGCAGTACTTC.

This clonotype was recorded at least ten times. The CDR3 sequence: CASRALDEQYF. The CDR3 nucleotides are TGTGCCAGCCGGGCCCTTGACGAGCAGTACTTC. The chain recombines TRBV6-1 with TRBJ2-7; D is uncertain. This CDR3 comprises 11 residues. The germline gives CDR1 MNHNS, CDR2 SASEGT. V lost 8 bases, J lost 5 bases, and 10 bases lay in between.

The chain links TRBV28 to TRBJ1-2; weak D call: TRBD1 (5 bases). CDR3 length: 15 amino acids. The germline V gene has CDR1 MDHEN and CDR2 SYDVKM. The V end was cut by 6 bases, the J end by 4 bases, with 18 bases between. CDR3 protein: CASRSGGEGRYGYTF. The CDR3 DNA is TGTGCCAGCAGATCCGGGGGGGAGGGACGCTATGGCTACACCTTC.

This clonotype was seen many times. The chain recombines TRBV20-1 with TRBJ2-7; tentatively, D is TRBD1 (8 bases). CDR1 and CDR2 from the germline V gene are DFQATT and SNEGSKA (reference sequence). The CDR3 has 14 amino acids. With 6 bases removed from V and 3 bases from J, the gap between germline ends came to 18 bases. The CDR3 loop is CSARGLAESYEQYF. The CDR3 coding sequence is TGCAGTGCCAGGGGGCTAGCGGAGAGCTACGAGCAGTACTTC.

The chain uses TRBV3-1 and TRBJ1-2; no definite D call. This CDR3 is 15 amino acids long. Trimming removed 3 bases from V and 7 bases from J, with 18 bases in between. CDR1 LGHDT and CDR2 YNNKEL come from the germline V gene (reference sequence). The CDR3 spells CASSQGHTTPRGYTF. The CDR3 bases are TGTGCCAGCAGCCAGGGCCACACTACGCCTCGTGGCTACACCTTC.

This clonotype was seen repeatedly, ten times or more. The chain is built from TRBV5-1 and TRBJ1-2, with 7 bases lining up with TRBD1. V lost 4 bases and J lost 2; bases outside the gene matches: 8. The CDR3 is 15 amino acids. The germline V gene has CDR1 SGHRS and CDR2 YFSETQ. DNA of the CDR3: TGCGCCAGCAGCCAGCGACAGGGATCAAACTATGGCTACACCTTC. It codes for CASSQRQGSNYGYTF.

This clonotype was found once. This chain connects TRBV10-3 to TRBJ2-2; D is unresolved. CDR3 length equals 14 residues. Germline CDR1 reads ENHRY; CDR2 reads SYGVKD. V was clipped by 3 bases and J by 5 bases, with 10 bases between them. The CDR3 reads CAISEGLRTGELFF. As DNA, the CDR3 is TGTGCCATCAGTGAAGGTTTAAGGACCGGGGAGCTGTTTTTT.

This clonotype has at least ten counts. The V call is TRBV5-1, the J call TRBJ1-1, with a possible D match to TRBD1 (6 bases). The CDR3 loop spans 15 amino acids. Germline values: CDR1 SGHRS, CDR2 YFSETQ. V lost 3 bases, J lost 1 base, and 13 bases lay in between. CDR3 bases: TGCGCCAGCAGCTATGTCGGGGGCGAGAACACTGAAGCTTTCTTT. It encodes CASSYVGGENTEAFF.

In its sample, this clonotype was seen many times. The V and J genes are TRBV30 and TRBJ1-1, with 7 bases that match TRBD1. In germline, CDR1 is GTSNPN, CDR2 SVGIG (reference sequence). The CDR3 contains 13 residues. Trimming took 5 bases from V and 1 from J; bases not matched to a gene: 4. CDR3 nucleotide sequence: TGTGCCTGGGCGGGGACAGCGAACACTGAAGCTTTCTTT. Protein sequence: CAWAGTANTEAFF.

This clonotype has ten or more counts. This chain joins TRBV20-1 and TRBJ1-3; TRBD1 matches at 7 bases. The CDR3 length is 15 residues. J lost 3 bases, V lost 3 bases, and 8 bases had no gene match. Germline V gene data show CDR1 as DFQATT and CDR2 as SNEGSKA (reference sequence). The CDR3 nucleotides read TGCAGTGCTAGGGCCCACAGGGGAATTGGAAACACCATATATTTT. Amino acid sequence: CSARAHRGIGNTIYF.

This rearrangement joins TRBV12-3 or TRBV12-4 to TRBJ2-7; D assignment may be TRBD1 or TRBD2 (5 bases each). CDR3 length equals 14 residues. V shed 8 bases and J shed 4 bases, with 18 bases lying between them. The chain's CDR3 is CASVRGEGWYEQYF. CDR3 coding DNA: TGTGCCAGCGTACGTGGCGAGGGGTGGTACGAGCAGTACTTC.

This clonotype was counted at least ten times. The chain joins TRBV28 to TRBJ2-5; 8 bases agree with TRBD2. Germline CDR1 is MDHEN and CDR2 is SYDVKM. V lost 8 bases to trimming and J lost 5 bases; unmatched junction nucleotides: 10. The CDR3 is 14 amino acids. The CDR3 region has the DNA TGTGCCAGCGCCGGGGGGGGGTTAAGGGAGACCCAGTACTTC. The encoded protein is CASAGGGLRETQYF.

This clonotype has at least ten counts. The gene calls are TRBV2 and TRBJ2-7, with D perhaps matching TRBD2 (6 bases). Per the germline V gene, CDR1 is SNHLY and CDR2 is FYNNEI. The V end was cut by 3 bases, the J end by 2 bases, with 14 bases between. CDR3 length: 15 residues. The CDR3: CASSDKGGSPYEQYF. CDR3 nucleotides: TGTGCCAGCAGTGATAAGGGAGGTTCCCCCTACGAGCAGTACTTC.

As to this clonotype: This may stem from a read error, because a much larger clone lies one nucleotide away. CDR3 nucleotides: TGTACCAGCAGTCCCACGGGGCTCTACGAGCAGTACTTC. The encoded protein is CTSSPTGLYEQYF. This chain links TRBV6-1 with TRBJ2-7; D is tentatively TRBD1 or TRBD2 (5 bases each). Germline CDR1 is MNHNS and CDR2 is SASEGT. The CDR3 length is 13 residues.

This clonotype was observed at least ten times. This chain links TRBV6-1 with TRBJ1-1, with 7 bases that match TRBD1. Trimming cost V 4 bases and J 6 bases; bases outside gene matches: 8. Germline V gene lookup returns CDR1 MNHNS and CDR2 SASEGT. CDR3 size: 14 residues. CDR3 nucleotide sequence: TGTGCCAGCAGTGTGACAGGGAGGCAATCTGAAGCTTTCTTT. Translation: CASSVTGRQSEAFF.

This clonotype was counted at least ten times. V gene TRBV2 combines with J gene TRBJ1-6; D might be TRBD1 (6 bases). The CDR3 is 14 residues long. Trimming cost V 5 bases and J 12 bases, with 17 bases left between them. Germline V CDR1 and CDR2: SNHLY, FYNNEI. CDR3 sequence reads: CASSPYRDTIPLHF. CDR3 nucleotides: TGTGCCAGCAGTCCCTACCGGGACACCATACCCCTCCACTTT.

This clonotype appeared many times. This CDR3 is CASSLEGGAYEQYF. The DNA for the CDR3 is TGTGCCAGCAGCTTGGAAGGGGGCGCCTACGAGCAGTACTTC. This chain connects TRBV5-6 to TRBJ2-7; 7 nucleotides agree with TRBD1. The CDR3 covers 14 residues. The germline CDR1 and CDR2 sequences are SGHDT and YYEEEE. The J segment lost 2 bases and the V segment lost 0 bases, leaving 2 bases of the junction unmatched.

This clonotype came up many times. This chain uses TRBV19 with TRBJ1-5; D uncertain. CDR3 size: 15 residues. V was shortened by 5 bases and J by 0 bases, with 11 bases between the two germline ends. Germline-derived CDR1 and CDR2 are LNHDA and SQIVND (reference sequence). CDR3 bases: TGTGCCAGTAGTGAGGGTACAGCTAGCAATCAGCCCCAGCATTTT. It is translated as CASSEGTASNQPQHF.

This clonotype was seen at least ten times. The chain uses TRBV6-1 and TRBJ2-7; 8 bases fit TRBD1. Germline CDR1 and CDR2: MNHNS and SASEGT. The CDR3 spans 13 residues. V dropped 11 bases and J dropped 0; count of bases not matched to a gene: 6. CDR3 DNA sequence: TGTGCCGGGAGACAGGGGAGCTCCTACGAGCAGTACTTC. Translating gives CAGRQGSSYEQYF.

The genes are TRBV6-2 or TRBV6-3 and TRBJ2-7; 10 positions agree with TRBD1. Germline trimming cut 7 bases from V and 3 bases from J; bases unmatched to any gene: 6. Per germline, CDR1 MNHEY and CDR2 SVGEGT. The CDR3 has 14 amino acids. The CDR3 DNA is TGTGCCAGCACCAGGGACAGGGGAGGCTACGAGCAGTACTTC. It codes for CASTRDRGGYEQYF.

This clonotype was detected many times. This chain connects TRBV19 to TRBJ1-2; weak D call: TRBD1 (6 bases). The CDR3 is 15 residues long. Germline V lookup: CDR1 LNHDA, CDR2 SQIVND (reference sequence). V shed 1 base and J shed 8 bases, with 17 bases lying between them. The CDR3 region has the DNA TGTGCCAGTAGTATAGGAGCTAGGACAGCGTACGGCTACACCTTC. The encoded protein is CASSIGARTAYGYTF.

This clonotype has just a few counts. V usage is TRBV12-5 and J usage is TRBJ1-1; TRBD1 matches 7 bases. The germline V gene has CDR1 LGHNT and CDR2 FRNRAP. V lost 6 bases to trimming and J lost 4 bases; unmatched junction nucleotides: 5. The CDR3 runs to 13 residues. In DNA, the CDR3 is TGTGCTAGTGGCCAACAGGGGAGCACTGAAGCTTTCTTT. This translates into CASGQQGSTEAFF.

This clonotype came up many times. A much more abundant neighbour one base away suggests this may be a read error. The chain combines TRBV6-5 with TRBJ2-7; D gene uncertain. CDR1 and CDR2 (germline): MNHEY, SVGAGI. Trimming shortened V by 0 bases and J by 2 bases, and 14 bases separated the two germline ends. This CDR3 has 16 residues. As DNA, the CDR3 is TGTGCCAGCAGTTACTCATCCCCCTCGTCTCCCTACGAGCAGTACTTC. Its translation: CASSYSSPSSPYEQYF.

This clonotype was seen repeatedly, ten times or more. The chain recombines TRBV10-3 with TRBJ2-7, with TRBD1 matching 9 bases. V was pared by 7 bases and J by 4 bases, with 2 bases of the junction left unmatched. The CDR3 spans 12 residues. Germline-derived CDR1 and CDR2 are ENHRY and SYGVKD. The CDR3 DNA sequence: TGTGCCATCAAAGGGACAGGGTACGAGCAGTACTTC. This sequence encodes CAIKGTGYEQYF.

V usage is TRBV20-1 and J usage is TRBJ2-7; TRBD2 aligns across 14 bases. This CDR3 comprises 16 residues. Germline V gene sequence: CDR1 DFQATT, CDR2 SNEGSKA (reference sequence). V dropped 6 bases and J dropped 2; count of bases not matched to a gene: 9. CDR3 coding DNA: TGCAGTGCGACTCCGGGACTAGCGGGGGTTGCCTACGAGCAGTACTTC. This codes for CSATPGLAGVAYEQYF.